The present entry profiles one T cell receptor beta chain with its context. This specimen belongs to a study of blood T cell repertoires in COVID-19. Germline V lookup: CDR1 MDHEN, CDR2 SYDVKM. Trimming removed 2 bases at V and 4 bases at J, with 14 bases between. This CDR3 has 16 residues. Shortly before study entry, within 2 weeks, exposed participants had met a COVID-19 case. Authors' methods: Amplification with reference gene primers provided the estimates of nucleated cell counts. The assay was immunoSEQ multiplex PCR, and TCRdb's table has in-frame clones only and misses some. V and J calls and clone size are copied from that table; D and trimming were computed from the DNA. The table lists approximately 250,000 clones, approximately 90% of them singletons.

Source material: PBMCs or T cells enriched from blood (not recorded which). The chain links TRBV28 to TRBJ1-4, with a possible D match to TRBD1 (6 bases). The sequence came from a man in his forties who had been exposed to COVID-19. In DNA form, the CDR3 reads TGTGCCAGCAGTTTACAAGGGACACGGGTTAATGAAAAACTGTTTTTT. Its protein product is CASSLQGTRVNEKLFF.